A single sample is the source of the 5 T cell receptor beta chains below, sequenced in a study of follicular helper T cells after annual influenza vaccination. Stated time point: 2014-2015 season, 7 days after vaccination. Clones were sequenced by immunoSEQ multiplex PCR, and TCRdb holds only the in-frame ones, with some missing. The data show 9,800 or so clones, around 82% seen once. This material consisted of CXCR5- memory CD4+ T cells sorted from blood, taken 7 days after influenza vaccination. These receptors were collected from an adult who received the influenza vaccine.

This chain links TRBV21-1 with TRBJ1-4. TRBV21-1 is deemed a pseudogene. CDR3 size: 13 residues. CDR3 loop: CASSNRPDEKLFF. The CDR3, as DNA: TGTGCCAGCAGCAACCGGCCAGATGAAAAACTGTTTTTT.

The chain joins TRBV4-2 to TRBJ2-2; 11 nucleotides agree with TRBD2. Trimming at V came to 4 bases and at J to 8 bases, leaving 12 bases not matched to a gene. The CDR3 covers 17 residues. Germline assignment: CDR1 LGHNA and CDR2 YNFKEQ. The DNA of the CDR3 is TGTGCCAGCAGCCTTGACGCCGGACTAGCGGGCGTGGGGGAGCTGTTTTTT. Its protein product is CASSLDAGLAGVGELFF.

The gene calls are TRBV19 and TRBJ2-2; D is perhaps TRBD2 (6 bases). Germline V gives CDR1 LNHDA, CDR2 SQIVND (reference sequence). With 4 bases removed from V and 1 base from J, the gap between germline ends came to 10 bases. CDR3 length: 15 residues. The CDR3 DNA follows: TGTGCCAGTAGTAGGGAGGCCTTGAACACCGGGGAGCTGTTTTTT. Protein sequence: CASSREALNTGELFF.

This chain connects TRBV5-4 to TRBJ2-4; 10 bases fit TRBD2. V gave up 0 bases and J gave up 9 bases; unmatched junction bases: 6. The CDR3 is 15 amino acids. Per germline, CDR1 SGHNT and CDR2 YYREEE (reference sequence). CDR3 in DNA: TGTGCCAGCAGCTTGGAAGCTAGCGGGGGAAGCATTCAGTACTTC. Translated, it gives CASSLEASGGSIQYF.

This clone is a singleton in its sample. CDR3 amino acids: CASSLVRPNEQFF. Written as DNA, the CDR3 is TGTGCCAGCAGCTTAGTCCGCCCCAATGAGCAGTTCTTC. The chain has TRBV7-9 and TRBJ2-1, with D uncertain. Germline V gene lookup returns CDR1 SEHNR and CDR2 FQNEAQ (reference sequence). Between the trimmed V and J ends, which lost 1 base and 6 bases, there was a span of 7 bases. CDR3 length: 13 residues.